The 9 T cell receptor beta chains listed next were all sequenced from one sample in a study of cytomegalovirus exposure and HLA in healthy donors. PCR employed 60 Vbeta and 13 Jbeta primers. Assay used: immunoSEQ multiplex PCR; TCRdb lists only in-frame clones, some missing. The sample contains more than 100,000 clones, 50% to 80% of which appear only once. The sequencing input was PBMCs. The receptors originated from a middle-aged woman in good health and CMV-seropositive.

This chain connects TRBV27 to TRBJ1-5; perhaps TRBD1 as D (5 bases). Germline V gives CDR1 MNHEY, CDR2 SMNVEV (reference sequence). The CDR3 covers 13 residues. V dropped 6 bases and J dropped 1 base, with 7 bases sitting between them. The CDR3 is CASSSGSNQPQHF. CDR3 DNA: TGTGCCAGCAGCTCAGGGAGCAATCAGCCCCAGCATTTT.

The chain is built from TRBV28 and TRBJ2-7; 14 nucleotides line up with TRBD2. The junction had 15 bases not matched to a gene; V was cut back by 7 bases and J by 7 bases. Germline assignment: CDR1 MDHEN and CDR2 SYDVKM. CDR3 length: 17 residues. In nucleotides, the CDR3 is TGTGCCAGCAACCAACGTCCGGGACTAGCGGGGGTCTGGGAGCAGTACTTC. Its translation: CASNQRPGLAGVWEQYF.

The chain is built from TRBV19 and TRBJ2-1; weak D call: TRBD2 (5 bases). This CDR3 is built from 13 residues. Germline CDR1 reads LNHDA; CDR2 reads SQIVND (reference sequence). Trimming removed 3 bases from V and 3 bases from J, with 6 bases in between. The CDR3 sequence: CASSIGSYNEQFF. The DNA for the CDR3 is TGTGCCAGTAGTATTGGGAGCTACAATGAGCAGTTCTTC.

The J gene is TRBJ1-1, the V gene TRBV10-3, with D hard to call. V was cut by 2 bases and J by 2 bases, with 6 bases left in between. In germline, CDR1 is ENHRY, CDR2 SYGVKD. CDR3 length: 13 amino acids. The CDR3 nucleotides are TGTGCCATCAGTGAGGGCGGCAACACTGAAGCTTTCTTT. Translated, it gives CAISEGGNTEAFF.

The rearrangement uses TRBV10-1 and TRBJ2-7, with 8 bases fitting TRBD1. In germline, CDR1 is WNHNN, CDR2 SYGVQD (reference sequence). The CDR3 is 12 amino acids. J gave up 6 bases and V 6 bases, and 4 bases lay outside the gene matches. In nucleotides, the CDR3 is TGCGCCAGCAGCTTAACAGGGGGCGAGCAGTACTTC. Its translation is CASSLTGGEQYF.

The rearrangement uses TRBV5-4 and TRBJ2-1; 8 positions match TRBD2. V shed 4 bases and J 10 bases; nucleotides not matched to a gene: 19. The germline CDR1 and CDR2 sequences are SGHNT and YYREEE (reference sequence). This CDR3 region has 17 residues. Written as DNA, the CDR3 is TGTGCCAGCAGCCGCATGGGTATTAGCGGGGTCTTTTTGGAGCAGTTCTTC. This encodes CASSRMGISGVFLEQFF.

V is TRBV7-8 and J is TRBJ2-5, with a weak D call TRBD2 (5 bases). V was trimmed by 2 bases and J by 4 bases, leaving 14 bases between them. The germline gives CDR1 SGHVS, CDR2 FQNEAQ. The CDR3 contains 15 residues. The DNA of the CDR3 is TGTGCCAGCAGCTTAAATGCGGGTCCGCCAGAGACCCAGTACTTC. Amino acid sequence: CASSLNAGPPETQYF. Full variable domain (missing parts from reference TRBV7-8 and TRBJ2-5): GAGVSQSPRYKVAKRGQDVALRCDPISGHVSLFWYQQALGQGPEFLTYFQNEAQLDKSGLPSDRFFAERPEGSVSTLKIQRTQQEDSAVYLCASSLNAGPPETQYFGPGTRLLVL.

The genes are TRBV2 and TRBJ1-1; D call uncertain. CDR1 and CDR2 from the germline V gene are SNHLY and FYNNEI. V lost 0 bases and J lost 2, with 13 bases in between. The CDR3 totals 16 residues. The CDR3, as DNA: TGTGCCAGCAGTGAAGCGGGAGGGAACAGAAACACTGAAGCTTTCTTT. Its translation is CASSEAGGNRNTEAFF.

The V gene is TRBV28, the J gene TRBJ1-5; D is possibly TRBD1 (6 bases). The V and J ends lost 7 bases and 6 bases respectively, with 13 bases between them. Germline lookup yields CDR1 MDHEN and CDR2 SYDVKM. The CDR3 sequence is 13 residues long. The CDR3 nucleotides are TGTGCCAGCACCGCCCAACAGGGTCAGCCCCAGCATTTT. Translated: CASTAQQGQPQHF.